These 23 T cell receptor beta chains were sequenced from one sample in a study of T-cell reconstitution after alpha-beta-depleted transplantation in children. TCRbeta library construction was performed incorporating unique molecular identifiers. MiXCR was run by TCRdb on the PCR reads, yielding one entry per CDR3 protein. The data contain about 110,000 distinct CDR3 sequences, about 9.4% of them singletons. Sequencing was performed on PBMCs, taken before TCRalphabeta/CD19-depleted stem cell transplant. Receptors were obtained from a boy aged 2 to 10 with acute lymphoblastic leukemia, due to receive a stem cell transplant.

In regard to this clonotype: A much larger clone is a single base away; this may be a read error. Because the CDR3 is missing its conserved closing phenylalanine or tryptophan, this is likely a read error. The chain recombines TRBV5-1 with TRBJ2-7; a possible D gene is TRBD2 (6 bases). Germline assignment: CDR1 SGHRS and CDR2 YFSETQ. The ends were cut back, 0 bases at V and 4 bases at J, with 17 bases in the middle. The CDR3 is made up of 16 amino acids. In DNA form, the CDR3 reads TGCGCCAGCAGCTTGGAGGATGCAGGAGGAGGGTACGAGCAGTACTCC. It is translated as CASSLEDAGGGYEQYS.

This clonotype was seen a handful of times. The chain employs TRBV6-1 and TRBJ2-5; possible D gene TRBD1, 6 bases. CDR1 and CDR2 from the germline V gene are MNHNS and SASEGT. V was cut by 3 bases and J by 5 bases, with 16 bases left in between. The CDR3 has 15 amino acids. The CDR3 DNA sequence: TGTGCCAGCAGTGATTTGACAGGCTGGGGGGAGACCCAGTACTTC. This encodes CASSDLTGWGETQYF.

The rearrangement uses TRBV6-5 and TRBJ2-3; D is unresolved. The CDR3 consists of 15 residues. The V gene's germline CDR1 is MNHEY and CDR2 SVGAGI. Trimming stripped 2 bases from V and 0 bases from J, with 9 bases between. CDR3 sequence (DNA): TGTGCCAGCAGTTACATAACCAGTAGCACAGATACGCAGTATTTT. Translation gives CASSYITSSTDTQYF.

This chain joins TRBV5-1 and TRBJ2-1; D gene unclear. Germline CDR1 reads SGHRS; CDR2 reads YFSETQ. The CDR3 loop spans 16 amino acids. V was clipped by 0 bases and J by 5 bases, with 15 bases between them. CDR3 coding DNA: TGCGCCAGCAGCTTGGGTTCCGTCTTAGTGAACAATGAGCAGTTCTTC. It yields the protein CASSLGSVLVNNEQFF.

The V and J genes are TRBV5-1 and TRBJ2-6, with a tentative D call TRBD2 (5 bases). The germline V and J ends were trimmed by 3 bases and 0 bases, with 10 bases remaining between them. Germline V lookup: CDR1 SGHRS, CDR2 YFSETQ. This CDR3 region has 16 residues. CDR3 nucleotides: TGCGCCAGCAGCTCGAGCGGAAACTCTGGGGCCAACGTCCTGACTTTC. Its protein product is CASSSSGNSGANVLTF.

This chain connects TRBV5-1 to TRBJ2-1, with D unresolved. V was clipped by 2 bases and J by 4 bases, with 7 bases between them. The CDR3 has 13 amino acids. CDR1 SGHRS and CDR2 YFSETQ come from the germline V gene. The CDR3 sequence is CASSFSKYNEQFF. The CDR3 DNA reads TGCGCCAGCAGCTTCTCTAAGTACAATGAGCAGTTCTTC. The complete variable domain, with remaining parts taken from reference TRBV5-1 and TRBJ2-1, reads KAGVTQTPRYLIKTRGQQVTLSCSPISGHRSVSWYQQTPGQGLQFLFEYFSETQRNKGNFPGRFSGRQFSNSRSEMNVSTLELGDSALYLCASSFSKYNEQFFGPGTRLTVL.

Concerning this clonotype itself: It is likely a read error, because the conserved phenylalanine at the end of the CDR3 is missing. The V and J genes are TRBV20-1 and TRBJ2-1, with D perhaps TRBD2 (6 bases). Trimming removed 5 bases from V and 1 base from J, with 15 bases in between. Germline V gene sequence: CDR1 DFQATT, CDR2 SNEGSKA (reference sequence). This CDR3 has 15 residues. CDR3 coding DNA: TGCAGTGCTTCGATAGCGGCGGGATCCTACAATGAGCAGTTCTGC. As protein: CSASIAAGSYNEQFC.

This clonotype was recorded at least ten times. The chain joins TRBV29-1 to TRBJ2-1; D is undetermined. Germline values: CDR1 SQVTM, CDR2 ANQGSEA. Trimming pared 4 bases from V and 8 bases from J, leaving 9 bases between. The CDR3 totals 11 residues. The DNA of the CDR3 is TGCAGCGTTGGTTTCGGGTATGAGCAGTTCTTC. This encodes CSVGFGYEQFF.

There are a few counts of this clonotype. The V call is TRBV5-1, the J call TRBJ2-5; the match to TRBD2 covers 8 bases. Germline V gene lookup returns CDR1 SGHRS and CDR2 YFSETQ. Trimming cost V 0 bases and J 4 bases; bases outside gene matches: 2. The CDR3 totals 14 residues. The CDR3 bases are TGCGCCAGCAGCTTGGGAGCGGGAGTAGAGACCCAGTACTTC. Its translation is CASSLGAGVETQYF.

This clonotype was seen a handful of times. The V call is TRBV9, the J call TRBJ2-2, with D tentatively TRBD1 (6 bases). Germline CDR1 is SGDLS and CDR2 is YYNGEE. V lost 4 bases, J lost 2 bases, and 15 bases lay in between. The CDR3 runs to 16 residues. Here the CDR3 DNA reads TGTGCCAGCAGCAAAGAGTGGGGGCCTAACACCGGGGAGCTGTTTTTT. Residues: CASSKEWGPNTGELFF.

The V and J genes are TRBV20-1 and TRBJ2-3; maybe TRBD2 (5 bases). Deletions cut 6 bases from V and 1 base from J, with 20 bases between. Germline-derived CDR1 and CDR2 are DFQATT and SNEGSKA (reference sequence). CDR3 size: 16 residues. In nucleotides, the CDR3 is TGCAGTGCCGAAGGACCAGGCGGGCTTCGCACAGATACGCAGTATTTT. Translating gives CSAEGPGGLRTDTQYF.

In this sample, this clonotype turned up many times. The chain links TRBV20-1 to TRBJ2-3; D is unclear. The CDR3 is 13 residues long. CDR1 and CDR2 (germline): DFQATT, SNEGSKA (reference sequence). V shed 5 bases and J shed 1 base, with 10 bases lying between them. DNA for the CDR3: TGCAGTGCTCCCTTGAAGGGCACAGATACGCAGTATTTT. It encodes CSAPLKGTDTQYF.

CDR3 amino acids: CASRMTGLLTGELFF. The CDR3 DNA follows: TGCGCCAGCAGGATGACAGGACTACTAACCGGGGAGCTGTTTTTT. The chain uses TRBV5-1 and TRBJ2-2; D is possibly TRBD1 or TRBD2 (6 bases each). CDR3 length equals 15 residues. The germline V gene has CDR1 SGHRS and CDR2 YFSETQ. V was shortened by 5 bases and J by 5 bases, with 16 bases between the two germline ends.

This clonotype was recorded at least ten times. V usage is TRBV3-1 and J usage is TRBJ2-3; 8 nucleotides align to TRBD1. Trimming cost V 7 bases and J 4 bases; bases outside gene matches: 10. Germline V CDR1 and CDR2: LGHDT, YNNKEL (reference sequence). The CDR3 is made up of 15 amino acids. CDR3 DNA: TGTGCCAGCAAGAAGAGACAGGGGTTCGCAGATACGCAGTATTTT. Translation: CASKKRQGFADTQYF.

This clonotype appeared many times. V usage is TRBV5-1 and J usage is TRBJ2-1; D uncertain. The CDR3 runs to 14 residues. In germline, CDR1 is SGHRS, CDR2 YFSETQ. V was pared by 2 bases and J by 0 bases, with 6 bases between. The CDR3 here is CASSFGNSYNEQFF. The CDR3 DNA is TGCGCCAGCAGCTTCGGCAACTCCTACAATGAGCAGTTCTTC. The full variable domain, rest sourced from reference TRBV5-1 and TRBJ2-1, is KAGVTQTPRYLIKTRGQQVTLSCSPISGHRSVSWYQQTPGQGLQFLFEYFSETQRNKGNFPGRFSGRQFSNSRSEMNVSTLELGDSALYLCASSFGNSYNEQFFGPGTRLTVL.

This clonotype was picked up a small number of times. For the CDR3, the DNA is TGTGCCAGCAGCGTAGGTCCGACTAGCGGTTACAATGAGCAGTTCTTC. It is translated as CASSVGPTSGYNEQFF. The chain carries TRBV9 and TRBJ2-1, with 9 bases aligning to TRBD2. The CDR3 spans 16 residues. V trimming: 0 bases; J trimming: 4 bases; junction bases outside the gene matches: 5. From germline, CDR1 is SGDLS and CDR2 YYNGEE.

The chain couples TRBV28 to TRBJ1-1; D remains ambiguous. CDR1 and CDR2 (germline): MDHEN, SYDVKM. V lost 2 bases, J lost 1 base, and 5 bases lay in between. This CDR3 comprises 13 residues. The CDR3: CASSLIQNTEAFF. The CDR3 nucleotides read TGTGCCAGCAGTTTAATCCAGAACACTGAAGCTTTCTTT.

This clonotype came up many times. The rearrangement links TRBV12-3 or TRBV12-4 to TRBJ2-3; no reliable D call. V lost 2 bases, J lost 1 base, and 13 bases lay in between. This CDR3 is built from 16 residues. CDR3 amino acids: CASSLSGPGGTDTQYF. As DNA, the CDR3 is TGTGCCAGCAGTTTATCAGGACCCGGCGGCACAGATACGCAGTATTTT.

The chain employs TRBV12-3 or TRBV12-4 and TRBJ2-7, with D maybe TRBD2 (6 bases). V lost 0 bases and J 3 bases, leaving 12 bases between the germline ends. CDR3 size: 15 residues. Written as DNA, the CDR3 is TGTGCCAGCAGTTTAGCCGGGAGTGGAAGCTACGAGCAGTACTTC. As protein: CASSLAGSGSYEQYF.

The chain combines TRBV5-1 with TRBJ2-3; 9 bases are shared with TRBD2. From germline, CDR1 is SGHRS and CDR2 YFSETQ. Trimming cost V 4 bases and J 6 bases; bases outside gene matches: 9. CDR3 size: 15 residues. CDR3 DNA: TGCGCCAGCAGCCTACAGGGACTAGCAGCCGATACGCAGTATTTT. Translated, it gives CASSLQGLAADTQYF. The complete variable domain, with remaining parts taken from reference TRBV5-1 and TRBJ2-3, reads KAGVTQTPRYLIKTRGQQVTLSCSPISGHRSVSWYQQTPGQGLQFLFEYFSETQRNKGNFPGRFSGRQFSNSRSEMNVSTLELGDSALYLCASSLQGLAADTQYFGPGTRLTVL.

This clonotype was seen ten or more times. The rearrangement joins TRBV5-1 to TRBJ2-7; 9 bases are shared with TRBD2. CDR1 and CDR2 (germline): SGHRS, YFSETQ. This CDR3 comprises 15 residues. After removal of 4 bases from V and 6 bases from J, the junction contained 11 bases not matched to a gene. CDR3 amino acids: CASSPRASGTSEQYF. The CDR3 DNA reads TGCGCCAGCAGCCCGCGGGCTAGCGGGACCTCCGAGCAGTACTTC. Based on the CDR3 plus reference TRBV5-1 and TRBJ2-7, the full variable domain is KAGVTQTPRYLIKTRGQQVTLSCSPISGHRSVSWYQQTPGQGLQFLFEYFSETQRNKGNFPGRFSGRQFSNSRSEMNVSTLELGDSALYLCASSPRASGTSEQYFGPGTRLTVT.

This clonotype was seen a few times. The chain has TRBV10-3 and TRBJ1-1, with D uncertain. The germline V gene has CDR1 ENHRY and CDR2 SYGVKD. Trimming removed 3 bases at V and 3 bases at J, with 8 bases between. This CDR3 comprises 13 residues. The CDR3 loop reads CAISDESDTEAFF. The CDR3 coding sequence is TGTGCCATCAGTGATGAGTCAGACACTGAAGCTTTCTTT.

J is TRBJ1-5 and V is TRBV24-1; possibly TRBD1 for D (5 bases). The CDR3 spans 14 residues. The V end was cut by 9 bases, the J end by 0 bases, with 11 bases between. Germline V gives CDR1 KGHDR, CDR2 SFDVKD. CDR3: CATGTDLSNQPQHF. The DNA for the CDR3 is TGTGCCACCGGGACGGACCTTAGCAATCAGCCCCAGCATTTT.